This T cell receptor (beta chain) was sequenced for a study of shared clonotypes between healthy human individuals. Study-level background: Each donor's CD8 memory used one plate, CD8 naive two, each CD4 subset three. Study-level findings and limits: Naive CD4 clonotypes overlapped across a handful of donors at around 4.8%. Expectations were that clonotype sharing among donors would be affected by sequencing depth.

As to this clone: What it binds is unknown.

Deep was the level used in running the assay. TCRdb keeps only in-frame clones here, not all; method: immunoSEQ multiplex PCR. The sample holds under 850,000 clones, 90% to 95% seen once. Germline-derived CDR1 and CDR2 are SGHVS and FNYEAQ. Trimming took off 2 bases at V and 7 bases at J, with 20 bases between the two ends. The CDR3 spans 17 residues. Naive CD8 cells comprised CD45RO-negative, CCR7-positively selected cells, excluding terminally differentiated effector memory CD45RA+ cells. The chain couples TRBV7-6 to TRBJ2-2; perhaps D is TRBD1 or TRBD2 (6 bases each). The origin of this receptor is a man aged 25 to 40 in good health. Sample: naive CD8+ T cells sorted from blood. The CDR3 nucleotides read TGTGCCAGCAGCTTATTTTCGGGGGCTAATCGAGGCGGGGAGCTGTTTTTT. It yields the protein CASSLFSGANRGGELFF.